This T cell receptor (beta chain) was profiled in a study of Ad26.COV2.S vaccination and SARS-CoV-2 variants. Overall study context: Once or twice, 56 days apart, Ad26.COV2.S was delivered intramuscularly.

Treatment denoted: roughly 20 received Ad26.COV2.S at low or high dose, single or two shots; a few received placebo; per-sample allocation not given. Day 63 following the first vaccine or placebo injection was when the samples were taken. The length of the CDR3 is 16 residues. The germline V gene has CDR1 GTSNPN and CDR2 SVGIG (reference sequence). Trimming took off 4 bases at V and 0 bases at J, with 18 bases between the two ends. TCRdb's copy holds only in-frame clones and misses some; the assay was immunoSEQ multiplex PCR. The sample lists approximately 350,000 clones; roughly 91% were seen once. Sequences were derived from peripheral blood, sampled in a trial of Ad26.COV2.S vaccine versus placebo. The chain couples TRBV30 to TRBJ1-2; D is ambiguous. This clonotype originated in a person between 18 and 59 years old who received the Ad26.COV2.S COVID-19 vaccine or a placebo. DNA of the CDR3: TGTGCCTGGACCATACAAGACGGAAGACCTAACTATGGCTACACCTTC. Encoded protein: CAWTIQDGRPNYGYTF.